This T cell receptor beta chain was recovered during a study of radiotherapy plus CTLA-4 blockade in lung cancer. The table came from immunoSEQ multiplex PCR; TCRdb's copy has only in-frame clones and leaves some out. The sample records some 90,000 clones, about four fifths being singletons. The germline V and J ends were trimmed by 5 bases and 5 bases, with 19 bases remaining between them. The CDR3 length is 16 residues. Germline V gene data show CDR1 as SEHNR and CDR2 as FQNEAQ (reference sequence). The sequence came from a human donor with non-small cell lung cancer who had stable disease on radiotherapy plus ipilimumab. The chain has TRBV7-9 and TRBJ1-5; D not certain. Sample: peripheral blood, taken from a patient treated with radiotherapy plus ipilimumab. The CDR3 region is CASSPSHGVGHQPQHF. The CDR3 DNA reads as TGTGCCAGCAGCCCTAGCCACGGGGTAGGTCATCAGCCCCAGCATTTT.